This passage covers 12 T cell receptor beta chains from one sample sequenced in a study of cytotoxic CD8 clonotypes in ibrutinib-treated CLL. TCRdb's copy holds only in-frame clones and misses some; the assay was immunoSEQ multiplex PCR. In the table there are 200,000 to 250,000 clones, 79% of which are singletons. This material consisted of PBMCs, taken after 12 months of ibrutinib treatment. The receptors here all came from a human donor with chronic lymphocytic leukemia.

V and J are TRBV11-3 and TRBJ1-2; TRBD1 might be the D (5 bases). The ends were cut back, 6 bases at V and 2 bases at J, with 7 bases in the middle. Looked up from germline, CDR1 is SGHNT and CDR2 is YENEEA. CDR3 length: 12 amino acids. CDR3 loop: CASSRGNYGYTF. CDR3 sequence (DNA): TGTGCCAGCAGTCGGGGGAACTATGGCTACACCTTC.

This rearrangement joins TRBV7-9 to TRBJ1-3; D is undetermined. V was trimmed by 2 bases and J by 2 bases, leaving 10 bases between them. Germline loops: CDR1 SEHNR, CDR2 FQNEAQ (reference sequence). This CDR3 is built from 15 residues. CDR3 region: CASSLFAVPGNTIYF. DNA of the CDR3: TGTGCCAGCAGCTTATTTGCCGTTCCTGGAAACACCATATATTTT.

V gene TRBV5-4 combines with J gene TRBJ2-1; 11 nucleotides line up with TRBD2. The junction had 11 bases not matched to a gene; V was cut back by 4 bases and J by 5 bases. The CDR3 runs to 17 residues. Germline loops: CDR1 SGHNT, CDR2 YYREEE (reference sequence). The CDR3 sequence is CASSPPLAGGGDNEQFF. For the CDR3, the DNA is TGTGCCAGCAGCCCACCGTTAGCGGGAGGGGGGGACAATGAGCAGTTCTTC.

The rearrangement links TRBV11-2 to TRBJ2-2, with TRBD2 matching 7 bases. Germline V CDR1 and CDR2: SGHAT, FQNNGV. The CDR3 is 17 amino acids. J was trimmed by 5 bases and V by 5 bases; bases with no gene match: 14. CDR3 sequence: CASSRRRAGYETGELFF. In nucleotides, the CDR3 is TGTGCCAGCAGCAGGAGAAGAGCGGGGTATGAGACCGGGGAGCTGTTTTTT.

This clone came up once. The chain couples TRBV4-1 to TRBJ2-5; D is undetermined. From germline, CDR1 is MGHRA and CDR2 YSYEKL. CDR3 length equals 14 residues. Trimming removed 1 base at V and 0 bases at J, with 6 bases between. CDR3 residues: CASSQVTNQETQYF. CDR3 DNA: TGCGCCAGCAGCCAAGTGACAAACCAAGAGACCCAGTACTTC.

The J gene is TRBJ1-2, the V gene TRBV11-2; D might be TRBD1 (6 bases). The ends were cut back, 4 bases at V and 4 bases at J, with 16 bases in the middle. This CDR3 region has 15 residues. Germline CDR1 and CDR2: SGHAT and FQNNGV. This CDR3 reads CASSSNRDVGYGYTF. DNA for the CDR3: TGTGCCAGCAGCTCGAACAGGGACGTCGGCTATGGCTACACCTTC.

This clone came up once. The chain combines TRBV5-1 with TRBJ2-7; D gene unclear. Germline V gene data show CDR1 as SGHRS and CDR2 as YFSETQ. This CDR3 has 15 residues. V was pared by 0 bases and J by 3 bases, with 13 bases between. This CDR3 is CASSLAGSNIYEQYF. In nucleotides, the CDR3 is TGCGCCAGCAGCTTGGCAGGTTCTAACATCTACGAGCAGTACTTC.

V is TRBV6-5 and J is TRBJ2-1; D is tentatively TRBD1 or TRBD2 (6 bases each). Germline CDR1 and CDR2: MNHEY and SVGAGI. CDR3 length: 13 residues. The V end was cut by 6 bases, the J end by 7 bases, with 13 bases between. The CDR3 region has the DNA TGTGCCAGCAGACGCCAAGGGGGGAATGAGCAGTTCTTC. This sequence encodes CASRRQGGNEQFF.

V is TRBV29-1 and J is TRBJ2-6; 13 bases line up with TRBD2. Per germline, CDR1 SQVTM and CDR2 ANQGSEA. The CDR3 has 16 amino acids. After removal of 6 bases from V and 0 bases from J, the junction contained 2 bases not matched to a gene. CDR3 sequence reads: CSVRLAGGSGANVLTF. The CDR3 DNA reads TGCAGCGTCCGACTAGCGGGGGGCTCTGGGGCCAACGTCCTGACTTTC.

As DNA, the CDR3 is TGTGCCAGCCTGGGACTTCCTGGAGCTTTCTTT. Its translation is CASLGLPGAFF. This rearrangement joins TRBV6-1 to TRBJ1-1; maybe TRBD1 (5 bases). The V gene's germline CDR1 is MNHNS and CDR2 SASEGT. The CDR3 loop spans 11 amino acids. The V end lost 8 bases, the J end lost 10 bases, and 14 bases lay between the germline ends.

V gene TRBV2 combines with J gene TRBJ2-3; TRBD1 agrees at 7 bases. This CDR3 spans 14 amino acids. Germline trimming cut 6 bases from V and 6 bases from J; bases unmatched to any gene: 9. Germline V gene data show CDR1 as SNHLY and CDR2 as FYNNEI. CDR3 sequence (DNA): TGTGCCAGCAGGAACAGGGGACCCCACGATACGCAGTATTTT. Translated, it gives CASRNRGPHDTQYF.

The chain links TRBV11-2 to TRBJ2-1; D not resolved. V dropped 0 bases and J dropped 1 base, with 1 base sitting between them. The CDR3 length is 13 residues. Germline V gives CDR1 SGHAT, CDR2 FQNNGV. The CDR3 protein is CASSLESYNEQFF. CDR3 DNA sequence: TGTGCCAGCAGCTTAGAATCCTACAATGAGCAGTTCTTC.